The rows below give T cell receptor beta chains drawn from one sample of a study of T cell responses to AZD1222 COVID-19 vaccine. Produced via immunoSEQ multiplex PCR; TCRdb's table is partial and in-frame only. The repertoire holds approximately 150,000 clones, with 85% to 90% as singletons. The sample consisted of peripheral blood, taken 28 days after the second AZD1222 dose. The receptors stem from an adult who received the AZD1222 COVID-19 vaccine. CDR3s include the opening cysteine and the closing phenylalanine or tryptophan. The D gene is left open where the match is weak. Size values are once, few and many counts, or a class for expanded clones, and some rows have none.

v_call	clone_size	cdr3_length	d_call	j_call	cdr3_aa	cdr3_nt
TRBV5-6	-	15	-	TRBJ2-7	CASSPTSGPTYEQYF	TGTGCCAGCAGCCCCACCTCTGGACCGACCTACGAGCAGTACTTC
TRBV27	-	13	-	TRBJ1-2	CASRPQDFYGYTF	TGTGCCAGCAGACCACAGGATTTCTATGGCTACACCTTC
TRBV10-3	-	13	-	TRBJ1-1	CAINLDLNTEAFF	TGTGCCATCAATCTGGATTTGAACACTGAAGCTTTCTTT
TRBV19	-	18	-	TRBJ2-6	CASSIMVGSDSGANVLTF	TGTGCCAGTAGTATAATGGTCGGGTCGGATTCTGGGGCCAACGTCCTGACTTTC
TRBV3-1/TRBV3-2	-	12	-	TRBJ1-1	CASSQQGTEAFF	TGTGCCAGCAGCCAGCAAGGGACTGAAGCTTTCTTT
TRBV5-8	-	13	-	TRBJ1-5	CASSWTRNQPQHF	TGTGCCAGCAGCTGGACACGCAATCAGCCCCAGCATTTT
TRBV6-5	-	12	-	TRBJ2-1	CASSYGGDEQFF	TGTGCCAGCAGTTACGGTGGAGATGAGCAGTTCTTC
TRBV2	-	15	-	TRBJ1-6	CASTWSGRGNSPLHF	TGTGCCAGCACTTGGTCAGGGAGAGGTAATTCACCCCTCCACTTT
TRBV5-1	-	13	-	TRBJ1-1	CASSSRGDTEAFF	TGCGCCAGCAGCTCTCGAGGGGACACTGAAGCTTTCTTT
TRBV2	-	14	-	TRBJ2-3	CAGRGGAGTDTQYF	TGTGCCGGACGAGGGGGGGCCGGGACAGATACGCAGTATTTT
TRBV7-9	-	11	-	TRBJ2-7	CASSLNYEQYF	TGTGCCAGCAGTTTGAACTACGAGCAGTACTTC
TRBV15	-	13	-	TRBJ1-5	CATSRGGPQPQHF	TGTGCCACCAGCAGGGGGGGGCCTCAGCCCCAGCATTTT
TRBV2	-	16	-	TRBJ1-1	CASSEGQGGANTEAFF	TGTGCCAGCAGTGAGGGGCAGGGAGGTGCGAACACTGAAGCTTTCTTT
TRBV3-1/TRBV3-2	-	13	-	TRBJ2-3	CASSWTLGDTQYF	TGTGCCAGCAGCTGGACCTTGGGAGATACGCAGTATTTT
TRBV28	-	14	-	TRBJ1-2	CASSPPRTAYGYTF	TGTGCCAGCAGCCCCCCCCGGACAGCTTATGGCTACACCTTC
TRBV28	-	12	-	TRBJ2-1	CASRRAGYEQFF	TGTGCCAGCAGGCGGGCGGGGTACGAGCAGTTCTTC
TRBV5-1	-	14	-	TRBJ1-4	CASSLEGEWEKLFF	TGCGCCAGCAGCTTGGAGGGGGAGTGGGAAAAACTGTTTTTT
TRBV13	-	17	TRBD2	TRBJ2-3	CASRPPTSGRLVDTQYF	TGTGCCAGCAGACCTCCCACTAGCGGGAGATTGGTAGATACGCAGTATTTT
TRBV15	-	16	TRBD2	TRBJ2-2	CATSTGLAENTGELFF	TGTGCCACCAGCACAGGACTAGCGGAGAACACCGGGGAGCTGTTTTTT
TRBV28	-	12	-	TRBJ2-3	CASSFPQDTQYF	TGTGCCAGCAGTTTCCCGCAAGATACGCAGTATTTT
TRBV3-1/TRBV3-2	-	15	-	TRBJ2-3	CASRISWTNTDTQYF	TGTGCCAGCAGAATTAGCTGGACGAACACAGATACGCAGTATTTT
TRBV7-2	-	14	TRBD1	TRBJ1-4	CASSLGQGAEKLFF	TGTGCCAGCAGCTTAGGACAGGGGGCTGAAAAACTGTTTTTT
TRBV15	-	14	-	TRBJ1-1	CATGRGDKGTEAFF	TGTGCCACCGGTAGAGGGGATAAGGGCACTGAAGCTTTCTTT
TRBV30	-	14	-	TRBJ1-2	CAWGGWGLAYGYTF	TGTGCCTGGGGGGGATGGGGCCTCGCCTATGGCTACACCTTC
TRBV7-6	-	17	TRBD1	TRBJ1-4	CVSSLAKAGTGNEKLFF	TGTGTCAGCAGCTTAGCAAAGGCCGGGACAGGAAATGAAAAACTGTTTTTT
TRBV15	-	18	-	TRBJ2-6	CATSRGNGQSSGANVLTF	TGTGCCACCAGCAGAGGTAACGGACAGAGCTCTGGGGCCAACGTCCTGACTTTC
TRBV11-2	-	18	-	TRBJ1-6	CASSSTGTPGSYNSPLHF	TGTGCCAGCAGTTCTACAGGGACCCCGGGATCCTATAATTCACCCCTCCACTTT
TRBV27	once	15	-	TRBJ1-3	CASSAQGSSGNTIYF	TGTGCCAGCAGTGCACAGGGTTCCTCTGGAAACACCATATATTTT
TRBV18	many	15	TRBD1	TRBJ2-7	CASSHQTGPTYEQYF	TGTGCCAGCTCACACCAGACAGGGCCAACCTACGAGCAGTACTTC
TRBV10-3	-	16	-	TRBJ1-3	CAISESQGTGGNTIYF	TGTGCCATCAGTGAGTCACAGGGAACGGGTGGAAACACCATATATTTT
TRBV2	-	11	-	TRBJ2-5	CASRYQETQYF	TGTGCCAGCCGGTACCAAGAGACCCAGTACTTC
TRBV19	-	12	TRBD1	TRBJ1-1	CASSTQGHQAFF	TGTGCCAGTTCTACACAGGGGCATCAAGCTTTCTTT
TRBV7-9	-	12	TRBD1	TRBJ1-2	CASSSTGAGYTF	TGTGCCAGCAGTTCTACAGGGGCGGGCTACACCTTC
TRBV20-1	-	10	-	TRBJ2-1	CSASLAGQFF	TGCAGTGCTAGTTTAGCCGGACAGTTCTTC
TRBV5-1	once	16	-	TRBJ2-7	CASRLVLALVSYEQYF	TGCGCCAGCAGACTGGTGCTAGCGCTGGTCTCCTACGAGCAGTACTTC
TRBV5-6	-	17	TRBD2	TRBJ2-5	CASSLYAGGPVKETQYF	TGTGCCAGCAGCTTGTACGCGGGAGGGCCGGTGAAAGAGACCCAGTACTTC
TRBV5-5	-	17	TRBD2	TRBJ2-3	CASSQRRTSGGVDTQYF	TGTGCCAGCAGCCAGCGTAGAACTAGCGGGGGGGTAGATACGCAGTATTTT
TRBV7-9	-	13	-	TRBJ1-1	CASSLAANTEAFF	TGTGCCAGCAGCTTGGCAGCGAACACTGAAGCTTTCTTT
TRBV5-8	-	16	-	TRBJ1-2	CASSRRPGALNYGYTF	TGTGCCAGCAGCCGGAGGCCGGGAGCCTTGAACTATGGCTACACCTTC
TRBV27	-	13	-	TRBJ2-1	CASRVSVGAEQFF	TGTGCCAGCAGGGTTTCGGTGGGGGCTGAGCAGTTCTTC
TRBV6-5	-	13	-	TRBJ1-5	CAIQGLSNQPQHF	TGTGCCATTCAGGGTTTAAGCAATCAGCCCCAGCATTTT
TRBV15	-	15	-	TRBJ2-3	CATSRVWSLTDTQYF	TGTGCCACCAGCAGAGTCTGGAGCCTCACAGATACGCAGTATTTT
TRBV12-3/TRBV12-4	-	13	-	TRBJ1-1	CASSLVTGSGAFF	TGTGCCAGCAGTTTAGTTACAGGGTCCGGAGCTTTCTTT
TRBV5-4	-	15	-	TRBJ1-3	CASSADGDFGNTIYF	TGTGCCAGCAGCGCGGACGGAGACTTTGGAAACACCATATATTTT
TRBV18	-	14	-	TRBJ1-2	CASSPLKGYYGYTF	TGTGCCAGCTCACCCTTGAAGGGGTACTATGGCTACACCTTC
TRBV2	-	13	-	TRBJ1-1	CASSEASGTEAFF	TGTGCCAGCAGTGAAGCATCGGGCACTGAAGCTTTCTTT
TRBV11-2	-	13	-	TRBJ2-5	CASSLNYQETQYF	TGTGCCAGCAGCTTGAATTACCAAGAGACCCAGTACTTC
TRBV4-1	-	13	-	TRBJ2-5	CASSQGIQETQYF	TGCGCCAGCAGCCAAGGGATCCAAGAGACCCAGTACTTC
TRBV19	-	12	-	TRBJ1-1	CASGGLNTEAFF	TGTGCCAGTGGGGGCCTTAACACTGAAGCTTTCTTT
TRBV2	-	12	-	TRBJ2-7	CASRLIGDEQYF	TGTGCCAGCAGACTGATTGGCGACGAGCAGTACTTC
TRBV3-1/TRBV3-2	-	15	-	TRBJ2-1	CASSPTPSSYNEQFF	TGTGCCAGCAGCCCCACCCCCAGCTCCTACAATGAGCAGTTCTTC
TRBV9	-	17	-	TRBJ1-4	CASSPRAGGSTNEKLFF	TGTGCCAGCAGCCCCCGGGCCGGGGGCTCCACTAATGAAAAACTGTTTTTT
TRBV28	-	13	-	TRBJ2-5	CASSLYSLATQYF	TGTGCCAGCAGTTTATACTCCCTGGCAACCCAGTACTTC
TRBV9	-	15	-	TRBJ1-3	CASSVAGEPGNTIYF	TGTGCCAGCAGCGTAGCGGGCGAACCCGGGAACACCATATATTTT
TRBV5-1	-	14	TRBD1	TRBJ1-1	CASNQGAGNTEAFF	TGCGCCAGCAACCAGGGGGCGGGGAACACTGAAGCTTTCTTT
TRBV7-8	-	14	-	TRBJ2-1	CASSFGGGEGEQFF	TGTGCCAGCAGCTTTGGGGGAGGCGAGGGTGAGCAGTTCTTC
TRBV6-1	once	15	-	TRBJ1-4	CASSEALATNEKLFF	TGTGCCAGCAGTGAAGCGCTAGCAACTAATGAAAAACTGTTTTTT
TRBV15	once	14	-	TRBJ2-5	CATSRGRGQETQYF	TGTGCCACCAGCAGAGGACGCGGGCAAGAGACCCAGTACTTC
TRBV19	-	14	TRBD2	TRBJ2-7	CASNDRGRGYEQYF	TGTGCCAGTAACGATCGCGGGAGAGGGTACGAGCAGTACTTC